The clone carrying this T cell receptor beta chain was counted a few times. Sequencing was performed with immunoSEQ multiplex PCR; in TCRdb, only in-frame clones are kept and a portion is missing. This table has about 140,000 clones, 70% to 85% appearing once. This entry comes from a study of blood T cell repertoires in COVID-19. Trimming removed 4 bases at V and 1 base at J, with 9 bases between. The germline gives CDR1 SGHTA, CDR2 FQGNSA. The CDR3 contains 14 residues. The receptor was derived from a woman under 30 who had been exposed to COVID-19. The sequenced sample consisted of PBMCs or T cells enriched from blood (not recorded which). The V gene is TRBV7-2, the J gene TRBJ2-3; D gene uncertain. Written as DNA, the CDR3 is TGTGCCAGCAGCTCTTTTACGGGCACAGATACGCAGTATTTT. Translation gives CASSSFTGTDTQYF.